One sample yielded the 2 T cell receptor beta chains listed below, sequenced in a study of T cell responses to AZD1222 COVID-19 vaccine. Profiled with immunoSEQ multiplex PCR; TCRdb holds only in-frame clones, not every one. The sample has about 120,000 clones, approximately 85% seen once; the top ten hold 3% to 4%. Specimen: peripheral blood, collected on day 0 of MenACWY control vaccination. These receptor sequences come from an adult in good health.

This chain connects TRBV5-1 to TRBJ2-5; maybe TRBD2 (5 bases). The V end lost 1 base, the J end lost 0 bases, and 13 bases lay between the germline ends. Germline loops: CDR1 SGHRS, CDR2 YFSETQ. The CDR3 extends over 16 amino acids. The CDR3 region has the DNA TGCGCCAGCAGCTTGACCCCCAGCGGCCACCAAGAGACCCAGTACTTC. Its protein is CASSLTPSGHQETQYF.

The rearrangement uses TRBV6-5 and TRBJ1-1; no reliable D call. CDR3 size: 14 residues. Germline assignment: CDR1 MNHEY and CDR2 SVGAGI. Trimming shortened V by 7 bases and J by 5 bases, and 17 bases separated the two germline ends. CDR3 residues: CASTPFRGVTEAFF. CDR3 DNA: TGTGCCAGCACTCCATTTCGTGGTGTGACTGAAGCTTTCTTT.